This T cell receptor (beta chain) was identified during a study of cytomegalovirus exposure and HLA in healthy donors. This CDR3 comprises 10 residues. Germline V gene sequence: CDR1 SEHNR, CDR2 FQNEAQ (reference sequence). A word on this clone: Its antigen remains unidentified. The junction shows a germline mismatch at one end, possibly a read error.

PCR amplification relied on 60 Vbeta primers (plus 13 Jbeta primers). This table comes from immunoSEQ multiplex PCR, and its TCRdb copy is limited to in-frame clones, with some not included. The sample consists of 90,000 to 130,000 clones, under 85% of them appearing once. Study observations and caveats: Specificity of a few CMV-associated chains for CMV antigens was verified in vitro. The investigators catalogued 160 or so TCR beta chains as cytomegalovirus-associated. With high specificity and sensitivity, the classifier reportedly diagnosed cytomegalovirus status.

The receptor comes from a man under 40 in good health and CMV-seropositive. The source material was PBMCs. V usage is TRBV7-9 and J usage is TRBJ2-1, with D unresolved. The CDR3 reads CSSSNNEQFF. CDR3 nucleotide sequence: TGTTCCAGCTCCAACAATGAGCAGTTCTTC.